The T cell receptor (beta chain) under discussion was sequenced for a study of cytomegalovirus exposure and HLA in healthy donors. Healthy bone marrow donors supplied every sample. Whole-study findings and limits: Sequencing likely generated an artifact that appeared as a cluster of highly shared sequence variants. An apparent linkage of common viral pathogens to several of the most significant clusters emerged in a later analysis.

This CDR3 has 16 residues. Per the germline V gene, CDR1 is SGHRS and CDR2 is YFSETQ. V was clipped by 0 bases and J by 2 bases; unmatched bases: 2. A remark on this clone: The antigen remains unidentified.

This PCR relied on a set of 60 Vbeta primers and 13 Jbeta primers. TCRdb's copy holds only in-frame clones and misses some; the assay was immunoSEQ multiplex PCR. The sample has under 200,000 clones, around 88% seen once. Material: PBMCs. This sequence was found in a woman younger than 45 in good health and CMV-seronegative. The chain recombines TRBV5-1 with TRBJ1-3, with 10 bases that match TRBD1. The CDR3 coding sequence is TGCGCCAGCAGCTTGGGACAGGGGGCGGCTGGAAACACCATATATTTT. Protein product: CASSLGQGAAGNTIYF.